This TCR beta chain was profiled in a study of blood T cell repertoires in COVID-19. V lost 5 bases and J lost 0, with 8 bases in between. Per the germline V gene, CDR1 is MNHEY and CDR2 is SMNVEV (reference sequence). The length of the CDR3 is 14 residues. The data were produced by immunoSEQ multiplex PCR, yet TCRdb's version contains in-frame clones alone and is incomplete. The sample includes some 200,000 clones, 86% of them seen just once. This clonotype was obtained from an elderly woman in a cohort sampled during active or convalescent COVID-19. The source material was peripheral blood. The rearrangement links TRBV27 to TRBJ1-5, with D maybe TRBD1 (5 bases). The CDR3 protein is CASSLQGSNQPQHF. The CDR3 coding sequence is TGTGCCAGCAGTCTTCAGGGTAGCAATCAGCCCCAGCATTTT.